The TCR beta chain described here comes from a study of CD8 T cells in Susac syndrome. This clonotype was seen only once. V lost 6 bases and J lost 4, with 31 bases in between. The germline CDR1 and CDR2 sequences are SGHDN and FVKESK. The CDR3 runs 19 residues. The multiple sclerosis controls, all treatment-naive patients, had relapsing-remitting disease that was stable or active. Negative magnetic isolation gave CD8+ and CD4+ cells; FACS enriched CD8+ TEMRA. After extraction with the RNeasy kit, about 0.45 to 1 ug of the RNA was reverse transcribed using random hexamers. TCRdb recomputed calls from the immunoSEQ multiplex PCR reads with MiXCR, one row per CDR3 protein. The sample shows 150,000 to 200,000 distinct CDR3 sequences, roughly 94% of them seen only once.

The chain uses TRBV14 and TRBJ2-7; D is perhaps TRBD1 (5 bases). The receptor was derived from a human donor with multiple sclerosis. Source material: CD4+ T cells from PBMCs. The CDR3 DNA sequence: TGTGCCAGCAGGCCTCAGACCGCGTTTAGGGGATCGATTACTTACGAGCAGTACTTC. Its protein is CASRPQTAFRGSITYEQYF.